The rows below give T cell receptor beta chains drawn from one sample of a study of cytotoxic CD8 clonotypes in ibrutinib-treated CLL. The repertoire was sequenced with immunoSEQ multiplex PCR; TCRdb's copy has only in-frame clones and lacks some. Of fewer than 150,000 clones in the sample, less than 90% were seen once. Sequences were derived from PBMCs, sampled after 24 months of ibrutinib treatment. These receptors came from a human donor with chronic lymphocytic leukemia. The CDR3 runs from the conserved cysteine through the conserved F or W.

j_gene: TRBJ1-1; v_gene: TRBV7-2; CDR3aa: CASSPRTGGGTEAFF
j_gene: TRBJ1-1; v_gene: TRBV6-5; CDR3aa: CASSYLGGGRGTEAFF
j_gene: TRBJ1-5; v_gene: TRBV4-3; CDR3aa: CASSQVPPGPQHF
j_gene: TRBJ1-1; v_gene: TRBV28; CDR3aa: CASKIGQVNTEAFF
j_gene: TRBJ2-2; v_gene: TRBV18; CDR3aa: CASLGQGYTGELFF
j_gene: TRBJ1-2; v_gene: TRBV6-6; CDR3aa: CASSSPGQGNYGYTF
j_gene: TRBJ1-5; v_gene: TRBV7-2; CDR3aa: CASSFSGYSNQPQHF
j_gene: TRBJ2-1; v_gene: TRBV30; CDR3aa: CAWSVGPNNEQFF
j_gene: TRBJ1-2; v_gene: TRBV28; CDR3aa: CASSPSVGYTF
j_gene: TRBJ2-1; v_gene: TRBV5-4; CDR3aa: CASSPRPHLDEQFF
j_gene: TRBJ1-4; v_gene: TRBV25-1; CDR3aa: CASSPQTTGYNEKLFF
j_gene: TRBJ2-1; v_gene: TRBV7-9; CDR3aa: CASSLKRGDEQFF
j_gene: TRBJ2-1; v_gene: TRBV5-1; CDR3aa: CASSLDSLSGNEQFF
j_gene: TRBJ2-4; v_gene: TRBV28; CDR3aa: CASSRTGKAAKNIQYF
j_gene: TRBJ2-7; v_gene: TRBV7-2; CDR3aa: CASSSFGQGVSYEQYF
j_gene: TRBJ2-5; v_gene: TRBV27; CDR3aa: CASTREILSDRGNQETQYF
j_gene: TRBJ2-2; v_gene: TRBV12-5; CDR3aa: CASGLRGANTGELFF
j_gene: TRBJ1-1; v_gene: TRBV5-4; CDR3aa: CASSLAGQGYGEAFF
j_gene: TRBJ1-5; v_gene: TRBV12-5; CDR3aa: CASGLVTRGSNQPQHF
j_gene: TRBJ2-1; v_gene: TRBV5-6; CDR3aa: CASSLVVGSSYNEQFF
j_gene: TRBJ2-1; v_gene: TRBV7-9; CDR3aa: CASSLAPGEQFF
j_gene: TRBJ1-2; v_gene: TRBV5-1; CDR3aa: CASSLDAVSNYGYTF
j_gene: TRBJ2-3; v_gene: TRBV18; CDR3aa: CASSPGLSSTDTQYF
j_gene: TRBJ1-4; v_gene: TRBV7-9; CDR3aa: CASSLWGINEKLFF
j_gene: TRBJ1-4; v_gene: TRBV4-1; CDR3aa: CASSLEGSTNEKLFF
j_gene: TRBJ2-7; v_gene: TRBV5-1; CDR3aa: CASSPLSGSSYEQYF
j_gene: TRBJ1-5; v_gene: TRBV6-5; CDR3aa: CASRRDGSNQPQHF
j_gene: TRBJ1-2; v_gene: TRBV10-3; CDR3aa: CAISPDRGSGYTF
j_gene: TRBJ2-5; v_gene: TRBV27; CDR3aa: CASSPIGETQYF
j_gene: TRBJ1-5; v_gene: TRBV2; CDR3aa: CASSETSRGQPQHF
j_gene: TRBJ1-2; v_gene: TRBV7-2; CDR3aa: CASSQGQGRYYGYTF
j_gene: TRBJ1-2; v_gene: TRBV19; CDR3aa: CATYDQGGGYGYTF
j_gene: TRBJ1-6; v_gene: TRBV9; CDR3aa: CASSVGVAGDNSPLHF
j_gene: TRBJ2-5; v_gene: TRBV5-6; CDR3aa: CASSLGGLGGTQYF
j_gene: TRBJ1-1; v_gene: TRBV6-5; CDR3aa: CASSINSDAEAFF
j_gene: TRBJ2-7; v_gene: TRBV7-2; CDR3aa: CASNTPGHEQYF
j_gene: TRBJ2-7; v_gene: TRBV5-4; CDR3aa: CASSLGSGQGNEQYF
j_gene: TRBJ1-1; v_gene: TRBV6-1; CDR3aa: CASSDPGQPTNTEAFF
j_gene: TRBJ1-3; v_gene: TRBV10-3; CDR3aa: CAISDSGGRTGNTIYF
j_gene: TRBJ1-2; v_gene: TRBV7-9; CDR3aa: CASSSQDRGGYTF
j_gene: TRBJ2-1; v_gene: TRBV7-9; CDR3aa: CASSLTSGGANEQFF
j_gene: TRBJ1-1; v_gene: TRBV27; CDR3aa: CASSGDRGNTEAFF
j_gene: TRBJ2-4; v_gene: TRBV6-1; CDR3aa: CASSDRGLGDIQYF
j_gene: TRBJ2-2; v_gene: TRBV5-6; CDR3aa: CASSFRGLNTGELFF
j_gene: TRBJ2-2; v_gene: TRBV6-6; CDR3aa: CASRSPPSGGTGELFF
j_gene: TRBJ1-1; v_gene: TRBV10-3; CDR3aa: CAIMSRDMNTEAFF
j_gene: TRBJ1-2; v_gene: TRBV7-2; CDR3aa: CASSLGGTGLLNYGYTF
j_gene: TRBJ2-2; v_gene: TRBV6-5; CDR3aa: CASRQGLNTGELFF
j_gene: TRBJ2-5; v_gene: TRBV7-3; CDR3aa: CASSAQGQVEETQYF
j_gene: TRBJ1-2; v_gene: TRBV2; CDR3aa: CASSEGGQGNGYTF
j_gene: TRBJ2-2; v_gene: TRBV9; CDR3aa: CASSVSGGYTGELFF
j_gene: TRBJ1-5; v_gene: TRBV28; CDR3aa: CASSFGGIQPQHF
j_gene: TRBJ2-7; v_gene: TRBV10-2; CDR3aa: CASSETGPYEQYF
j_gene: TRBJ1-4; v_gene: TRBV18; CDR3aa: CASSPVRGENEKLFF
j_gene: TRBJ1-4; v_gene: TRBV18; CDR3aa: CASSPRGLNEKLFF
j_gene: TRBJ1-1; v_gene: TRBV7-3; CDR3aa: CASSLLGMNTEAFF
j_gene: TRBJ1-1; v_gene: TRBV14; CDR3aa: CASSLWTGKNTEAFF
j_gene: TRBJ1-2; v_gene: TRBV6-5; CDR3aa: CASSTRTGSAGYTF